This TCR beta chain was identified in a study of regulatory T cells in long-lasting Graves disease. This clonotype was observed many times. Its antigen is undetermined. Construction of TCR beta libraries relied on iRepertoire HTBI primers and on Arm-PCR targeting CDR3 regions. Via MiXCR, TCRdb re-called the multiplex PCR reads, giving one row per CDR3 protein. The table records around 400,000 distinct CDR3 sequences, about 12% of them present only once. Time point noted: newly diagnosed GD, antithyroid drugs for less than 3 months. From PBMCs, RNA was extracted and then used to make the TCR library. Study results and caveats: It is possible that accuracy was reduced by the small size of the sample. Among samples with persistent disease, TRBV28, TRBJ1-2 and TRBJ2-5 were favored.

CDR3 length: 13 residues. Germline CDR1 is MNHEY and CDR2 is SVGEGT. The V end was cut by 4 bases, the J end by 2 bases, with 8 bases between. In addition, the sample was reused for a study of T cells in Graves' hyperthyroidism and ophthalmopathy. From that second work: Among thyroid clonotypes expanded above 0.001, most also appeared in blood.

The sample here was peripheral blood mononuclear cells (PBMCs), taken at new diagnosis, from a patient treated with antithyroid drugs. This clonotype was obtained from a woman aged 18 to 35 with Graves disease. The chain joins TRBV6-2 or TRBV6-3 to TRBJ1-1, with D uncertain. CDR3 DNA sequence: TGTGCCAGCAGTTTGATAAGAAACACTGAAGCTTTCTTT. Its protein product is CASSLIRNTEAFF.